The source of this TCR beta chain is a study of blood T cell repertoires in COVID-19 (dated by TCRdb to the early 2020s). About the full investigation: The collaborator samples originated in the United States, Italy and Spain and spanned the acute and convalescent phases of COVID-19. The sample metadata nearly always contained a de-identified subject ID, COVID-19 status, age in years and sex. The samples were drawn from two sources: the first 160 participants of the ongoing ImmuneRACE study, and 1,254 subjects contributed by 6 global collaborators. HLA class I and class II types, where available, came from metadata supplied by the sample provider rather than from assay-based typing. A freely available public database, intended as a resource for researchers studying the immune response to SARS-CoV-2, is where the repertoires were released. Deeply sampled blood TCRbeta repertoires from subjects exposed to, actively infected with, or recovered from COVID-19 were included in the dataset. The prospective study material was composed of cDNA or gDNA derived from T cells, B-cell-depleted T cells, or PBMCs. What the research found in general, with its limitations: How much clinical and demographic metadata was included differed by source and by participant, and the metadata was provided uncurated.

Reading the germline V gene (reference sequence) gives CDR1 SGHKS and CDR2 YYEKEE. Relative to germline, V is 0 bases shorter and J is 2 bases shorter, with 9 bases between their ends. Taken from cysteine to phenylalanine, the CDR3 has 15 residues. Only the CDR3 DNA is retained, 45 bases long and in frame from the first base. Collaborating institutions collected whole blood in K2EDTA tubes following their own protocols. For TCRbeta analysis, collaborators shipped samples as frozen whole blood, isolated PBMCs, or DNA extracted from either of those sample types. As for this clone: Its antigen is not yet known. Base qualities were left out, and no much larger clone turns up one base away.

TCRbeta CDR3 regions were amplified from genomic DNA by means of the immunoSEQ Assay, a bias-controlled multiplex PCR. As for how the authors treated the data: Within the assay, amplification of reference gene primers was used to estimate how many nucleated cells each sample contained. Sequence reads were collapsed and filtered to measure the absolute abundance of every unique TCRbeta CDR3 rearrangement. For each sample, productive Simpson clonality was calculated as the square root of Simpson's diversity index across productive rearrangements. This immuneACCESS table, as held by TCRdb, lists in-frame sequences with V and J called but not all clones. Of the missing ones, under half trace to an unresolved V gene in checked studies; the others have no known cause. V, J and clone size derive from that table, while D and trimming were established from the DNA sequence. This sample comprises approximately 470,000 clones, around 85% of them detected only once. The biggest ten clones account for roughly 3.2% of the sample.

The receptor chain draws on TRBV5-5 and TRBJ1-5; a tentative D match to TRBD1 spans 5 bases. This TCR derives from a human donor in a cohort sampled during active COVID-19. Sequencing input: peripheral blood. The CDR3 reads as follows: CASSLVGEGNQPQHF. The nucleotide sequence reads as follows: TGTGCCAGCAGCTTGGTAGGGGAGGGCAATCAGCCCCAGCATTTT.